This TCR beta chain was sequenced for a study of CD8 T cells in ankylosing spondylitis. The study, taken as a whole, reports: Peripheral blood held disease-linked clones only at relatively low frequency, and these were CD8+. Earlier work had already found some motif variants in reactive arthritis synovial fluid and blood. A TCR beta motif of roughly 8 highly homologous variants appeared characteristic of ankylosing spondylitis blood. According to the report, clones linked to the disease were significantly enriched in matched synovial fluid samples taken from ankylosing spondylitis patients.

Comment on this clonotype: Its antigen is not identified.

Quantitative 5'-RACE with molecular barcodes was used to make the TCR beta libraries. One entry per CDR3 protein results from TCRdb running MiXCR on the 5' RACE reads. The sample yields fewer than 450,000 distinct CDR3 sequences, roughly 15% seen once. V lost 6 bases and J lost 5, with 13 bases in between. This CDR3 is built from 13 residues. Looked up from germline, CDR1 is SGHRS and CDR2 is YFSETQ. The specimen was blood, either unsorted or a sorted T cell fraction (not recorded which). The V gene is TRBV5-1, the J gene TRBJ2-3; a possible D gene is TRBD1 (6 bases). This clonotype originated in a male donor with ankylosing spondylitis. CDR3 amino acids: CASTPIGGDTQYF. In DNA form, the CDR3 reads TGCGCCAGCACCCCGATAGGGGGAGATACGCAGTATTTT.